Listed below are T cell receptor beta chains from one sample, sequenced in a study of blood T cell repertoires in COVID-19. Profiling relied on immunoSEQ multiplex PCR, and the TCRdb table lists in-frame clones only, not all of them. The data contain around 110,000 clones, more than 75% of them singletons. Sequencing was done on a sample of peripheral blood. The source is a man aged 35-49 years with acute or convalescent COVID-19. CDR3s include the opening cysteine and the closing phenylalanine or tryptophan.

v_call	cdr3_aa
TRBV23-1	CASSQSRDSQETQYF
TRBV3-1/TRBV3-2	CASSQKGLAGLAKNIQYF
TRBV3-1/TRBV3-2	CASSQKLFGGLSGNTIYF
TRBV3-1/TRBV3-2	CASSQGREWGNEQFF
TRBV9	CASSVELAASPGEQFF
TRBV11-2	CASSQGFHQPQHF
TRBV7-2	CASSSLGGGADTQYF
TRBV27	CASRDRGRSFHEQYF
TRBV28	CASSFVSEQYF
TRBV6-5	CASSREGASIQYF
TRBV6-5	CASRRGTSTDTQYF
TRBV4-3	CASSWGEQGTIGNEQFF
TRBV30	CAWTDPLAGGTDTQYF
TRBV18	CASSPPGGRTDTQYF
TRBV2	CASSEPRVISYEQYF
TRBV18	CASSPLLLQGRGDHGELFF
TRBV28	CASSLTGGGQETQYF
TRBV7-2	CASSQRRGKYTQYF
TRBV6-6	CASRTGTLYGYTF
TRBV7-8	CASSHLQGYEQYF
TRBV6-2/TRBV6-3	CASSSIRHLSTDTQYF
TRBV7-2	CASSPRRLENQETQYF
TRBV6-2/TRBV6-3	CASSYSLGTSGGRNEQFF
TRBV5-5	CASSLTGGSYNSPLHF
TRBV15	CATSRDMQPQHF
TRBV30	CAWRASGLGETQYF
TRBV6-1	CASSLHSATNEKLFF
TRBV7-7	CASSLGELAGVRETQYF